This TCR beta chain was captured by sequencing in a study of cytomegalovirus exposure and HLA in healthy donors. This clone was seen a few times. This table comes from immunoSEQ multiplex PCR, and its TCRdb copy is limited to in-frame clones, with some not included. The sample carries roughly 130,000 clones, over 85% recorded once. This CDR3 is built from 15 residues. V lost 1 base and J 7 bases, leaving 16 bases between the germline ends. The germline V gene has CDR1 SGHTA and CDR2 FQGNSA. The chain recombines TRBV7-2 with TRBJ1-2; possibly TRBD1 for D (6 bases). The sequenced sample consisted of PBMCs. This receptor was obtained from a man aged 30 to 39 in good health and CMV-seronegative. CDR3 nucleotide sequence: TGTGCCAGCAGCTTAGTTACCAGGGGCGCCGGTGGCTACACCTTC. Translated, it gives CASSLVTRGAGGYTF.